This T cell receptor (beta chain) originates from a study of cytomegalovirus exposure and HLA in healthy donors. Study-level background: When 300 to 400 donors were genotyped, about 81% of them were found to fall in the Caucasian-associated ancestry cluster.

General study points: In a later analysis, at a false discovery rate of 0.05, 17,000 or so TCR beta sequences matched HLA alleles. In a later analysis, an Asian-associated ancestry cluster reportedly showed fewer N-insertions than the approximately 640-donor mean.

Use of 60 Vbeta and 13 Jbeta primers characterized the PCR. Some clones are missing from TCRdb's copy, which holds only in-frame ones; the method was immunoSEQ multiplex PCR. The record lists more than 110,000 clones, of which the ten most abundant hold approximately 2.5%. For this clone: Its antigen remains unknown.

V lost 4 bases, J lost 4 bases, and 6 bases stayed unmatched. CDR3 size: 13 residues. Germline CDR1 reads SQVTM; CDR2 reads ANQGSEA. The chain joins TRBV29-1 to TRBJ1-1, with 7 positions matching TRBD1. Sample: PBMCs. The source is a man in his forties or fifties in good health and CMV-seronegative. The DNA for the CDR3 is TGCAGCGTTGCGTCGAGACAGGGCACTGAAGCTTTCTTT. As protein: CSVASRQGTEAFF.